This is a list of T cell receptor beta chains from one sample in a study of T-cell memory formation after mild COVID-19. TCRdb called the 5' RACE reads again in MiXCR, with one record for every CDR3 protein. The sample lists 350,000 to 450,000 distinct CDR3 sequences, around 15% occurring once. Sequenced sample: PBMCs or a T cell subset sorted from them (not recorded which). Source of these receptors: a man aged 18 to 30 who had mild COVID-19 (a few samples of this study predate the infection). Cell type and time point are not known. Both conserved end residues are part of each CDR3. Fields, in order: J gene, V gene, clone size, D gene, CDR3 protein, CDR3 DNA. D genes are given only for firm matches. Clone size is not always given. Where it is, it says once, few, many or a class for expanded clones.

J gene: TRBJ1-5
V gene: TRBV4-1
clone size: many
D gene: -
CDR3 protein: CASSQDLGGQPQHF
CDR3 DNA: TGCGCCAGCAGCCAAGATCTTGGGGGACAGCCCCAGCATTTT

J gene: TRBJ2-3
V gene: TRBV7-3
clone size: -
D gene: -
CDR3 protein: CASSPLPGGTDTQYF
CDR3 DNA: TGTGCCAGCAGCCCCTTGCCAGGGGGCACAGATACGCAGTATTTT

J gene: TRBJ1-2
V gene: TRBV5-6
clone size: -
D gene: TRBD1
CDR3 protein: CASSGDRGAYGYTF
CDR3 DNA: TGTGCCAGCAGCGGGGACAGGGGCGCCTATGGCTACACCTTC

J gene: TRBJ1-5
V gene: TRBV4-1
clone size: -
D gene: -
CDR3 protein: CASSQVEGVSQPQHF
CDR3 DNA: TGCGCCAGCAGCCAAGTGGAGGGGGTTTCTCAGCCCCAGCATTTT

J gene: TRBJ2-7
V gene: TRBV20-1
clone size: many
D gene: -
CDR3 protein: CSARTETSSYEQYF
CDR3 DNA: TGCAGTGCTAGAACCGAGACCAGCTCCTACGAGCAGTACTTC

J gene: TRBJ2-1
V gene: TRBV4-2
clone size: few
D gene: -
CDR3 protein: CASSQGGQIGNEQFF
CDR3 DNA: TGTGCCAGCAGCCAAGGAGGGCAGATAGGCAATGAGCAGTTCTTC

J gene: TRBJ2-5
V gene: TRBV28
clone size: few
D gene: -
CDR3 protein: CASSFSGTSGTQYF
CDR3 DNA: TGTGCCAGCAGTTTTTCCGGGACCTCGGGGACCCAGTACTTC

J gene: TRBJ1-6
V gene: TRBV7-8
clone size: -
D gene: TRBD1
CDR3 protein: CASSLGQGALIDSPLHF
CDR3 DNA: TGTGCCAGCAGCTTAGGACAGGGGGCCTTGATAGATTCACCCCTCCACTTT

J gene: TRBJ2-2
V gene: TRBV7-3
clone size: many
D gene: -
CDR3 protein: CASSLMHGNTGELFF
CDR3 DNA: TGTGCCAGCAGCTTAATGCACGGGAACACCGGGGAGCTGTTTTTT

J gene: TRBJ1-6
V gene: TRBV20-1
clone size: few
D gene: TRBD1
CDR3 protein: CSAAGQGWDSPLHF
CDR3 DNA: TGCAGTGCTGCGGGACAGGGATGGGATTCACCCCTCCACTTT

J gene: TRBJ2-1
V gene: TRBV19
clone size: many
D gene: -
CDR3 protein: CASSPGGEQFF
CDR3 DNA: TGTGCCAGCAGCCCCGGGGGCGAGCAGTTCTTC

J gene: TRBJ1-6
V gene: TRBV27
clone size: many
D gene: -
CDR3 protein: CASSLRGGMDSPLHF
CDR3 DNA: TGTGCCAGCAGTTTACGTGGTGGCATGGATTCACCCCTCCACTTT

J gene: TRBJ2-3
V gene: TRBV6-2/TRBV6-3
clone size: few
D gene: -
CDR3 protein: CASTHGVGEDTQYF
CDR3 DNA: TGTGCCAGCACCCACGGGGTAGGAGAAGATACGCAGTATTTT

J gene: TRBJ2-5
V gene: TRBV7-9
clone size: -
D gene: TRBD1
CDR3 protein: CASRTGAVQETQYF
CDR3 DNA: TGTGCCAGCAGGACAGGGGCCGTCCAAGAGACCCAGTACTTC

J gene: TRBJ1-6
V gene: TRBV6-5
clone size: -
D gene: -
CDR3 protein: CASSLRRPDNSPLHF
CDR3 DNA: TGTGCCAGCAGCCTCCGTAGGCCCGATAATTCACCCCTCCACTTT

J gene: TRBJ2-5
V gene: TRBV12-3/TRBV12-4
clone size: few
D gene: -
CDR3 protein: CASSLVGPRETQYF
CDR3 DNA: TGTGCCAGCAGTTTGGTGGGCCCAAGGGAGACCCAGTACTTC

J gene: TRBJ2-7
V gene: TRBV20-1
clone size: few
D gene: -
CDR3 protein: CSARDLGVEQYF
CDR3 DNA: TGCAGTGCTAGAGATCTGGGGGTCGAGCAGTACTTC

J gene: TRBJ2-5
V gene: TRBV6-5
clone size: -
D gene: TRBD2
CDR3 protein: CASSPSGGNQETQYF
CDR3 DNA: TGTGCCAGCAGTCCAAGCGGGGGGAACCAAGAGACCCAGTACTTC

J gene: TRBJ1-6
V gene: TRBV6-5
clone size: few
D gene: TRBD1
CDR3 protein: CASSVDRGESPLHF
CDR3 DNA: TGTGCCAGCAGTGTCGACAGGGGCGAGTCACCCCTCCACTTT

J gene: TRBJ1-1
V gene: TRBV29-1
clone size: few
D gene: -
CDR3 protein: CSVEGGGAGTEAFF
CDR3 DNA: TGCAGCGTTGAAGGGGGGGGCGCGGGCACTGAAGCTTTCTTT

J gene: TRBJ1-2
V gene: TRBV6-5
clone size: -
D gene: TRBD1
CDR3 protein: CASSRPGQGKEGYTF
CDR3 DNA: TGTGCCAGCAGCCGCCCGGGACAGGGGAAGGAGGGCTACACCTTC

J gene: TRBJ2-5
V gene: TRBV18
clone size: many
D gene: -
CDR3 protein: CASSPRGGPQETQYF
CDR3 DNA: TGTGCCAGCTCACCACGAGGGGGTCCCCAAGAGACCCAGTACTTC

J gene: TRBJ2-5
V gene: TRBV7-6
clone size: -
D gene: TRBD2
CDR3 protein: CASSYGGLAGLQETQYF
CDR3 DNA: TGTGCCAGCAGCTACGGGGGACTAGCGGGGTTGCAAGAGACCCAGTACTTC

J gene: TRBJ1-1
V gene: TRBV19
clone size: few
D gene: -
CDR3 protein: CASSTGFGTEAFF
CDR3 DNA: TGTGCCAGTAGTACAGGGTTCGGCACTGAAGCTTTCTTT

J gene: TRBJ2-3
V gene: TRBV28
clone size: few
D gene: -
CDR3 protein: CASSLLEAQYF
CDR3 DNA: TGTGCCAGCAGTTTACTAGAGGCGCAGTATTTT

J gene: TRBJ2-7
V gene: TRBV5-5
clone size: -
D gene: -
CDR3 protein: CASSQGGLDEQYF
CDR3 DNA: TGTGCCAGCAGCCAAGGGGGGCTTGACGAGCAGTACTTC

J gene: TRBJ1-1
V gene: TRBV20-1
clone size: -
D gene: -
CDR3 protein: CSAAQGANTEAFF
CDR3 DNA: TGCAGTGCCGCACAGGGCGCGAACACTGAAGCTTTCTTT

J gene: TRBJ2-3
V gene: TRBV7-2
clone size: few
D gene: -
CDR3 protein: CASSGGGTDTQYF
CDR3 DNA: TGTGCCAGCAGCGGTGGGGGCACAGATACGCAGTATTTT

J gene: TRBJ2-5
V gene: TRBV5-1
clone size: -
D gene: -
CDR3 protein: CASSYGRAKGSLETQYF
CDR3 DNA: TGCGCCAGCAGCTACGGGAGAGCCAAGGGGTCGTTGGAGACCCAGTACTTC

J gene: TRBJ1-4
V gene: TRBV19
clone size: few
D gene: -
CDR3 protein: CASNDRGPGDEKLFF
CDR3 DNA: TGTGCCAGTAACGACAGAGGACCCGGAGATGAAAAACTGTTTTTT

J gene: TRBJ2-3
V gene: TRBV24-1
clone size: -
D gene: -
CDR3 protein: CATSDADKTDTQYF
CDR3 DNA: TGTGCCACCAGTGATGCCGACAAGACAGATACGCAGTATTTT

J gene: TRBJ1-1
V gene: TRBV9
clone size: few
D gene: -
CDR3 protein: CASSAQQGNTEAFF
CDR3 DNA: TGTGCCAGCAGCGCCCAACAGGGAAACACTGAAGCTTTCTTT

J gene: TRBJ2-3
V gene: TRBV7-7
clone size: few
D gene: -
CDR3 protein: CASSPTLRDTQYF
CDR3 DNA: TGTGCCAGCAGCCCGACCCTTAGAGATACGCAGTATTTT

J gene: TRBJ1-5
V gene: TRBV4-1
clone size: -
D gene: -
CDR3 protein: CASSQGQGAAPGQPQHF
CDR3 DNA: TGCGCCAGCAGCCAAGGCCAGGGAGCGGCCCCCGGTCAGCCCCAGCATTTT

J gene: TRBJ1-4
V gene: TRBV15
clone size: -
D gene: -
CDR3 protein: CATSRVFIGEKLFF
CDR3 DNA: TGTGCCACCAGCAGAGTATTTATAGGAGAAAAACTGTTTTTT

J gene: TRBJ2-2
V gene: TRBV4-1
clone size: -
D gene: -
CDR3 protein: CASSNRQADTGELFF
CDR3 DNA: TGCGCCAGCAGCAATCGACAGGCGGACACCGGGGAGCTGTTTTTT

J gene: TRBJ2-5
V gene: TRBV6-2/TRBV6-3
clone size: few
D gene: -
CDR3 protein: CASGRDRQETQYF
CDR3 DNA: TGTGCCAGCGGTCGGGACCGCCAAGAGACCCAGTACTTC

J gene: TRBJ1-5
V gene: TRBV20-1
clone size: many
D gene: -
CDR3 protein: CSARDLPGNQPQHF
CDR3 DNA: TGCAGTGCTAGAGATTTGCCGGGTAATCAGCCCCAGCATTTT

J gene: TRBJ2-1
V gene: TRBV4-2
clone size: few
D gene: -
CDR3 protein: CASSQDVPRDNEQFF
CDR3 DNA: TGTGCCAGCAGCCAAGATGTGCCCAGGGATAATGAGCAGTTCTTC

J gene: TRBJ2-4
V gene: TRBV3-1
clone size: few
D gene: -
CDR3 protein: CASSPGGGEPYF
CDR3 DNA: TGTGCCAGCAGCCCCGGAGGCGGGGAGCCGTACTTC

J gene: TRBJ2-7
V gene: TRBV5-1
clone size: many
D gene: -
CDR3 protein: CASSLGPGMAYEQYF
CDR3 DNA: TGCGCCAGCAGCTTGGGTCCAGGGATGGCCTACGAGCAGTACTTC

J gene: TRBJ2-2
V gene: TRBV2
clone size: -
D gene: TRBD1
CDR3 protein: CASSEGTGLNTGELFF
CDR3 DNA: TGTGCCAGCAGTGAAGGGACAGGGTTGAACACCGGGGAGCTGTTTTTT

J gene: TRBJ1-5
V gene: TRBV6-2/TRBV6-3
clone size: few
D gene: TRBD1
CDR3 protein: CASSTGQASDAQHF
CDR3 DNA: TGTGCCAGCAGCACCGGACAGGCCTCGGATGCCCAGCATTTT

J gene: TRBJ1-2
V gene: TRBV20-1
clone size: few
D gene: -
CDR3 protein: CSARDSRVNYGYTF
CDR3 DNA: TGCAGTGCTAGAGATTCAAGGGTGAACTATGGCTACACCTTC